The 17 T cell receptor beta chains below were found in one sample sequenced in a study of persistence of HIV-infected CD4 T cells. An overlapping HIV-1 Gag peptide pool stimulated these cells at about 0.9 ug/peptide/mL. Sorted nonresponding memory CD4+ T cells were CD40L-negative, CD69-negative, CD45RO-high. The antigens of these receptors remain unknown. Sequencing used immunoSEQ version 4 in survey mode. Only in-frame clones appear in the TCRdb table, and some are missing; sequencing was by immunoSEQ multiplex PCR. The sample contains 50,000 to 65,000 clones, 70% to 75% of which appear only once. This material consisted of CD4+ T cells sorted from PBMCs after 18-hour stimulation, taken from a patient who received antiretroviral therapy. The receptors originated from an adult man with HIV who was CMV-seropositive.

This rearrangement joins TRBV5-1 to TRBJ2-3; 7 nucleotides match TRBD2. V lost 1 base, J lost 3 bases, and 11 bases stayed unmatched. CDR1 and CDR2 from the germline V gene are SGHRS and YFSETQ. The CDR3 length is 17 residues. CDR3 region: CASSLLGAGIGTDTQYF. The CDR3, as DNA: TGCGCCAGCAGCTTGCTGGGAGCGGGAATCGGGACAGATACGCAGTATTTT.

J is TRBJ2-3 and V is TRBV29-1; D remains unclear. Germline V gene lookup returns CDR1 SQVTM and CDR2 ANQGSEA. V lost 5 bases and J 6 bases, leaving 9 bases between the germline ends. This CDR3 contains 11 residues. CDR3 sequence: CSVFRLDTQYF. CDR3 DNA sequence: TGCAGCGTTTTTCGTCTGGATACGCAGTATTTT.

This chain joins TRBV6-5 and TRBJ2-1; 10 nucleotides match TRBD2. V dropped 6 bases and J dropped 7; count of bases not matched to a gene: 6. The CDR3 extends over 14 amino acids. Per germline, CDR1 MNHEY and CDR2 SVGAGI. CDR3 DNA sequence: TGTGCCAGCAGACCTAGCGGGGGCAGGAATGAGCAGTTCTTC. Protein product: CASRPSGGRNEQFF.

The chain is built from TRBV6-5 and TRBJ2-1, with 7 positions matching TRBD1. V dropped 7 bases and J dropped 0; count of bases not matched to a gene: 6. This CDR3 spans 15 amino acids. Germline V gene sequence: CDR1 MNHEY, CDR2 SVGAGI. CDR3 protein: CASKRKGASYNEQFF. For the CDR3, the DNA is TGTGCCAGCAAAAGGAAGGGGGCCTCCTACAATGAGCAGTTCTTC.

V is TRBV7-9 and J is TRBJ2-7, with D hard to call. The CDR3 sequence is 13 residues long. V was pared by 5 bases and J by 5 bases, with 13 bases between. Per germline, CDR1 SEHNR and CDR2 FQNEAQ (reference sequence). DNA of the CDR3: TGTGCCAGCAGCGCCGCTAACCAGAACGAGCAGTACTTC. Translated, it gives CASSAANQNEQYF.

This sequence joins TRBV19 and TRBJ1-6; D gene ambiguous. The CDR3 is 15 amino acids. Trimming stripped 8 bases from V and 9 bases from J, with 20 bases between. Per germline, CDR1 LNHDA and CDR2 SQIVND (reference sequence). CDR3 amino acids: CASLSGVGIGSPLHF. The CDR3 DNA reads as TGTGCCAGTCTCAGCGGTGTTGGTATTGGTTCACCCCTCCACTTT.

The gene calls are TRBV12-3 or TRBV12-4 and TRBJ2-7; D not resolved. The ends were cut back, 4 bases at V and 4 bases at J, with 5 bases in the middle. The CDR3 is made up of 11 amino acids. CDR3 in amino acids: CASSSTYEQYF. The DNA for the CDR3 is TGTGCCAGCAGTTCGACATACGAGCAGTACTTC.

CDR3 protein: CASSLLGGSYNSPLHF. DNA of the CDR3: TGTGCCAGCAGCTTACTTGGGGGATCCTATAATTCACCCCTCCACTTT. The chain employs TRBV7-2 and TRBJ1-6, with TRBD1 as a possible D gene (5 bases). From germline, CDR1 is SGHTA and CDR2 FQGNSA. The CDR3 has 16 amino acids. The ends were cut back, 2 bases at V and 1 base at J, with 9 bases in the middle.

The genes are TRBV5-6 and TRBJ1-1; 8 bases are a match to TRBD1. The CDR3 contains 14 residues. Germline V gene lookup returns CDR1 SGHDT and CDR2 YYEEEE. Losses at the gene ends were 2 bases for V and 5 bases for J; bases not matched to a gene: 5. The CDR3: CASSFQGAGTEAFF. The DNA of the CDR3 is TGTGCCAGCAGCTTTCAGGGGGCGGGTACTGAAGCTTTCTTT.

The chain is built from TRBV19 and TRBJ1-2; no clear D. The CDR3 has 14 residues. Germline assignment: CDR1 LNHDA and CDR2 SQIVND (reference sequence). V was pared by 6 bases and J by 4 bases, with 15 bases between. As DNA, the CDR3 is TGTGCCAGTAGACGAGTCAGCGACGTCTATGGCTACACCTTC. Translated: CASRRVSDVYGYTF.

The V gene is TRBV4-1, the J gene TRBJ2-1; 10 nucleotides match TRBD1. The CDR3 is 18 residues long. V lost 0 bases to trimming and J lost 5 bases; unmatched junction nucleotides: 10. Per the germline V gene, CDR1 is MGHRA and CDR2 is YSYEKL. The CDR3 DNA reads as TGCGCCAGCAGCCAAGATGGTATGGGGACAGGGGTCAACAATGAGCAGTTCTTC. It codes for CASSQDGMGTGVNNEQFF.

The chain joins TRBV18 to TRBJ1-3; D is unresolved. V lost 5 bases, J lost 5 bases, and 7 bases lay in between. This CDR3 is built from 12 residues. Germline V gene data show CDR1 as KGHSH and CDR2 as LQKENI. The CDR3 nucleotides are TGTGCCAGCTCAGTCGACAGAAACACCATATATTTT. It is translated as CASSVDRNTIYF. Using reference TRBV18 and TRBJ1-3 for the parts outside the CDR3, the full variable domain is NAGVMQNPRHLVRRRGQEARLRCSPMKGHSHVYWYRQLPEEGLKFMVYLQKENIIDESGMPKERFSAEFPKEGPSILRIQQVVRGDSAAYFCASSVDRNTIYFGEGSWLTVV.

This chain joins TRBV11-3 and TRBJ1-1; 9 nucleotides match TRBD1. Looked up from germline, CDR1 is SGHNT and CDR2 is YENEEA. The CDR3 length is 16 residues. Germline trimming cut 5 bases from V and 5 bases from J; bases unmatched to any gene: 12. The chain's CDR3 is CASSHSPGQGKTEAFF. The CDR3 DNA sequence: TGTGCCAGCAGCCACAGCCCGGGACAGGGAAAAACTGAAGCTTTCTTT.

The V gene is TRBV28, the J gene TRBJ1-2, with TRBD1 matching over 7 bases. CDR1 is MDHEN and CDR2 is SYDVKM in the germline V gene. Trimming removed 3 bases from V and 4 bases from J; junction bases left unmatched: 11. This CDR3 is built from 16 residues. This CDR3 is CASSLVGQTIRYGYTF. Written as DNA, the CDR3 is TGTGCCAGCAGTTTGGTGGGACAGACGATCCGCTATGGCTACACCTTC.

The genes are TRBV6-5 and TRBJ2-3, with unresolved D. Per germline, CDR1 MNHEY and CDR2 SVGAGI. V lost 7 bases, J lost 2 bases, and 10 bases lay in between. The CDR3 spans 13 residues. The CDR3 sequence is CASKTGSTDTQYF. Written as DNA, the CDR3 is TGTGCCAGCAAAACGGGCTCCACAGATACGCAGTATTTT.

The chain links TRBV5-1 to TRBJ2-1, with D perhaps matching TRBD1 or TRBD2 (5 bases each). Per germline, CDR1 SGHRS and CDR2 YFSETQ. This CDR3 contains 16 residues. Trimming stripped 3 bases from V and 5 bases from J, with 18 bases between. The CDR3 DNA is TGCGCCAGCAGCTCGGCAAGAGTCGGGGCCAACAATGAGCAGTTCTTC. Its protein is CASSSARVGANNEQFF.

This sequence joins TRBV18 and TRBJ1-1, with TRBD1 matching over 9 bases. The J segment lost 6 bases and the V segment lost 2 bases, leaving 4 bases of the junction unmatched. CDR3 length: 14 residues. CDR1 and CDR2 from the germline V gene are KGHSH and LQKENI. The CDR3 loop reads CASSPGTGRSEAFF. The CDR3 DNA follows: TGTGCCAGCTCACCAGGGACAGGGCGGTCTGAAGCTTTCTTT. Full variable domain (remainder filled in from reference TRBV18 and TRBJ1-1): NAGVMQNPRHLVRRRGQEARLRCSPMKGHSHVYWYRQLPEEGLKFMVYLQKENIIDESGMPKERFSAEFPKEGPSILRIQQVVRGDSAAYFCASSPGTGRSEAFFGQGTRLTVV.